In this sample, the clone carrying this TCR beta chain turned up once. Authors' analysis steps: Amplified reference gene primers provided the basis for estimating nucleated cell counts. Measured with immunoSEQ multiplex PCR; TCRdb has only the in-frame clones, and not every one. V and J calls and clone size are copied from that table; D and trimming were computed from the DNA. Here the sample spans 180,000 or so clones, around 87% being singletons. This specimen belongs to a study of blood T cell repertoires in COVID-19. Study at large: Acute and convalescent COVID-19 samples came from the United States, Italy and Spain.

This CDR3 has 15 residues. V lost 6 bases to trimming and J lost 5 bases, with 16 bases between them. CDR1 and CDR2 from the germline V gene are MNHEY and SVGAGI. The chain recombines TRBV6-5 with TRBJ1-4; weak D call: TRBD1 (6 bases). The clonotype was recovered from a man in his forties with active or convalescent COVID-19. The source material was peripheral blood. In DNA, the CDR3 is TGTGCCAGCAGCGCCTCGAACAGGGCGAATGAAAAACTGTTTTTT. Its protein is CASSASNRANEKLFF.